The entry below gives a single TCR beta chain sequence along with its context. This entry comes from a study of control samples from healthy donors and cancer patients. Measured with immunoSEQ multiplex PCR; TCRdb has only the in-frame clones, and not every one. The data show roughly 80,000 clones, 70% to 90% seen once. CDR3 length: 14 residues. CDR1 and CDR2 (germline): SNHLY, FYNNEI. V gave up 8 bases and J gave up 1 base, with 15 bases separating them. The chain combines TRBV2 with TRBJ2-7, with D tentatively TRBD1 or TRBD2 (6 bases each). The clonotype was recovered from a woman between 50 and 59 years old in good health. The specimen sequenced was blood. The chain's CDR3 is CASGGDRGSYEQYF. In DNA form, the CDR3 reads TGTGCCAGCGGAGGGGATAGGGGGTCCTACGAGCAGTACTTC.